The next 25 T cell receptor beta chains were all read from a single sample in a study of graft-versus-host responses after intestinal transplantation. The data were produced by immunoSEQ multiplex PCR, yet TCRdb's version contains in-frame clones alone and is incomplete. The profile shows about 24,000 clones, approximately 85% of them singletons. This sample comprised PBMCs, obtained 463 days after intestinal transplant. These receptor sequences come from a human patient who received an intestinal transplant, so some T cells may come from the graft donor.

The chain has TRBV6-9 and TRBJ2-7; tentatively, D is TRBD2 (5 bases). Trimming left V 3 bases short and J 6 bases short, with 18 bases between. The germline CDR1 and CDR2 sequences are MNHGY and SVAAGI. The CDR3 contains 15 residues. The CDR3 loop is CASSYSTSGSPEQYF. CDR3 nucleotides: TGTGCCAGCAGTTACTCGACCAGCGGCTCCCCCGAGCAGTACTTC.

The chain recombines TRBV4-1 with TRBJ1-2; D uncertain. The germline gives CDR1 MGHRA, CDR2 YSYEKL. The CDR3 runs to 19 residues. Trimming stripped 2 bases from V and 4 bases from J, with 26 bases between. This CDR3 reads CASSQPRRQEMYGGYGYTF. CDR3 nucleotides: TGCGCCAGCAGCCAACCACGACGACAAGAAATGTACGGAGGCTATGGCTACACCTTC.

This rearrangement joins TRBV6-1 to TRBJ2-1; maybe TRBD2 (5 bases). Germline lookup yields CDR1 MNHNS and CDR2 SASEGT. Trimming shortened V by 6 bases and J by 6 bases, and 18 bases separated the two germline ends. This CDR3 has 15 amino acids. The DNA for the CDR3 is TGTGCCAGCAGCCGTCTGAATATCCGGGGCAATGAGCAGTTCTTC. It encodes CASSRLNIRGNEQFF.

The V and J genes are TRBV19 and TRBJ2-1; the D is unclear. The germline CDR1 and CDR2 sequences are LNHDA and SQIVND (reference sequence). The CDR3 contains 13 residues. V dropped 5 bases and J dropped 3 bases, with 8 bases sitting between them. CDR3: CASSHAYYNEQFF. The CDR3 nucleotides are TGTGCCAGTAGTCACGCATACTACAATGAGCAGTTCTTC.

This CDR3 reads CASSVNRGTEAFF. CDR3 nucleotide sequence: TGCGCCAGCAGTGTCAACAGGGGCACTGAAGCTTTCTTT. The chain is built from TRBV10-1 and TRBJ1-1; 7 positions agree with TRBD1. This CDR3 comprises 13 residues. V shed 4 bases and J 4 bases; nucleotides not matched to a gene: 3. The V gene's germline CDR1 is WNHNN and CDR2 SYGVQD (reference sequence).

This chain joins TRBV5-1 and TRBJ2-5; D may correspond to TRBD1 or TRBD2 (6 bases each). The CDR3 is 15 amino acids. V lost 7 bases to trimming and J lost 2 bases, with 18 bases between them. Per germline, CDR1 SGHRS and CDR2 YFSETQ. CDR3 sequence reads: CASSEGVYRQETQYF. The CDR3 DNA follows: TGCGCCAGCTCGGAGGGGGTATATCGTCAAGAGACCCAGTACTTC.

CDR3: CASSYSRGYGQYF. Here the CDR3 DNA reads TGTGCCAGCAGTTACTCGCGGGGATACGGGCAGTACTTC. The chain recombines TRBV6-5 with TRBJ2-5; maybe TRBD2 (6 bases). Germline-derived CDR1 and CDR2 are MNHEY and SVGAGI. V lost 0 bases and J 11 bases, leaving 13 bases between the germline ends. The CDR3 length is 13 residues.

The chain combines TRBV6-1 with TRBJ1-4; D gene uncertain. CDR3 length equals 15 residues. Trimming took 5 bases from V and 3 from J, leaving 13 bases between them. Germline V gene sequence: CDR1 MNHNS, CDR2 SASEGT. The CDR3 DNA is TGTGCCAGCAGTTCCAAGCAGGTGTCTAATGAAAAACTGTTTTTT. Translation gives CASSSKQVSNEKLFF.

The V call is TRBV9, the J call TRBJ2-3, with 9 bases lining up with TRBD1. The CDR3 extends over 15 amino acids. V trimming: 2 bases; J trimming: 1 base; junction bases outside the gene matches: 2. Germline CDR1 SGDLS, CDR2 YYNGEE. The CDR3 DNA is TGTGCCAGCAGCGTCGGGACAGGGCGCACAGATACGCAGTATTTT. Translating it yields CASSVGTGRTDTQYF.

This chain links TRBV7-6 with TRBJ1-2; perhaps TRBD1 as D (6 bases). The CDR3 runs 13 residues. Trimming removed 5 bases from V and 8 bases from J, with 15 bases in between. Germline V gene sequence: CDR1 SGHVS, CDR2 FNYEAQ. The DNA for the CDR3 is TGTGCCAGCAGCCCCGACAGGCTGGGCGGCTACACCTTC. Translation gives CASSPDRLGGYTF. The full variable domain, completed using reference TRBV7-6 and TRBJ1-2, is GAGVSQSPRYKVTKRGQDVALRCDPISGHVSLYWYRQALGQGPEFLTYFNYEAQQDKSGLPNDRFSAERPEGSISTLTIQRTEQRDSAMYRCASSPDRLGGYTFGSGTRLTVV.

Here the CDR3 DNA reads TGTGCCAGTAGCGGACAGGGCGATAATTCACCCCTCCACTTT. It encodes CASSGQGDNSPLHF. The V call is TRBV19, the J call TRBJ1-6; 8 bases map to TRBD1. The CDR3 covers 14 residues. J lost 5 bases, V lost 6 bases, and 3 bases had no gene match. The germline CDR1 and CDR2 sequences are LNHDA and SQIVND (reference sequence).

This chain joins TRBV29-1 and TRBJ2-7; D is possibly TRBD1 or TRBD2 (5 bases each). Trimming stripped 8 bases from V and 2 bases from J, with 13 bases between. Germline CDR1 reads SQVTM; CDR2 reads ANQGSEA. There are 12 residues in the CDR3. CDR3 loop: CSYRGTAYEQYF. CDR3 DNA: TGCAGCTATCGAGGGACGGCCTACGAGCAGTACTTC.

This clone was detected a few times. This rearrangement joins TRBV5-1 to TRBJ2-7; 7 bases fit TRBD2. This CDR3 region has 13 residues. After removal of 4 bases from V and 3 bases from J, the junction contained 4 bases not matched to a gene. The germline CDR1 and CDR2 sequences are SGHRS and YFSETQ. The CDR3 DNA reads TGCGCCAGCAGCGAAGGGACTATCTACGAGCAGTACTTC. This gives the protein CASSEGTIYEQYF.

The chain has TRBV6-1 and TRBJ1-5; 7 bases agree with TRBD1. Per the germline V gene, CDR1 is MNHNS and CDR2 is SASEGT. Trimming cost V 6 bases and J 0 bases; bases outside gene matches: 5. The CDR3 spans 15 residues. The DNA for the CDR3 is TGTGCCAGCAGGCCGACAGGGAATAGCAATCAGCCCCAGCATTTT. Residues: CASRPTGNSNQPQHF.

The chain has TRBV19 and TRBJ1-2, with 7 bases matching TRBD1. V shed 5 bases, J shed 0 bases, and the junction held 9 bases outside the gene matches. The CDR3 length is 16 residues. Germline assignment: CDR1 LNHDA and CDR2 SQIVND (reference sequence). CDR3 nucleotide sequence: TGTGCCAGTAGTTTCCCTCCCGGGACAGCTAACTATGGCTACACCTTC. Amino acids: CASSFPPGTANYGYTF.

The chain couples TRBV5-5 to TRBJ1-2; 7 bases map to TRBD1. V lost 0 bases to trimming and J lost 7 bases; unmatched junction nucleotides: 9. Germline values: CDR1 SGHKS, CDR2 YYEKEE (reference sequence). The CDR3 is 15 residues long. For the CDR3, the DNA is TGTGCCAGCAGCTTGGACCAGGGAGGGGGCGGTGGCTACACCTTC. It codes for CASSLDQGGGGGYTF.

The chain has TRBV6-5 and TRBJ1-1; D perhaps matches TRBD1 (5 bases). The CDR3 consists of 12 residues. The V and J ends lost 6 bases and 3 bases respectively, with 8 bases between them. Germline assignment: CDR1 MNHEY and CDR2 SVGAGI. The CDR3 sequence is CASSPGHTEAFF. CDR3 DNA: TGTGCCAGCAGCCCGGGGCACACTGAAGCTTTCTTT.

This clone was observed a handful of times. The V and J genes are TRBV19 and TRBJ2-7; 8 bases line up with TRBD2. The CDR3 totals 12 residues. Germline V CDR1 and CDR2: LNHDA, SQIVND (reference sequence). The V and J ends lost 6 bases and 3 bases, in that order; junction bases with no gene match: 1. This chain's CDR3 is CASSSGSYEQYF. In DNA, the CDR3 is TGTGCCAGTAGCAGCGGGAGCTACGAGCAGTACTTC.

The rearrangement links TRBV6-1 to TRBJ2-5, with D tentatively TRBD2 (6 bases). The ends were cut back, 4 bases at V and 3 bases at J, with 9 bases in the middle. In germline, CDR1 is MNHNS, CDR2 SASEGT. This CDR3 comprises 13 residues. CDR3 DNA: TGTGCCAGCAGTGTGGGACTCAAAGAGACCCAGTACTTC. This encodes CASSVGLKETQYF.

The genes are TRBV21-1 and TRBJ2-2; TRBD2 was called by the table and not checked on the DNA. TRBV21-1 is a pseudogene. The CDR3 spans 17 residues. The CDR3 nucleotides are TGTGCCAGCAGCAAAGGTTTACAGCGGGAGTGGAGCGGGGAGCTGTTTTTT. It codes for CASSKGLQREWSGELFF.

The chain carries TRBV28 and TRBJ2-6; 7 positions match TRBD1. CDR1 and CDR2 (germline): MDHEN, SYDVKM. The CDR3 is 17 amino acids. V shed 3 bases and J 0 bases; nucleotides not matched to a gene: 5. The CDR3 DNA reads as TGTGCCAGCAGTTTGACAGGGTTCGACTCTGGGGCCAACGTCCTGACTTTC. It translates to CASSLTGFDSGANVLTF.

The J gene is TRBJ2-7, the V gene TRBV29-1; D is perhaps TRBD1 or TRBD2 (5 bases each). Germline CDR1 reads SQVTM; CDR2 reads ANQGSEA. CDR3 length: 11 residues. Trimming removed 1 base from V and 4 bases from J, with 5 bases in between. The CDR3 loop is CSVEGGYEQYF. Here the CDR3 DNA reads TGCAGCGTTGAAGGGGGGTACGAGCAGTACTTC.

The chain uses TRBV2 and TRBJ2-1; D call uncertain. The germline CDR1 and CDR2 sequences are SNHLY and FYNNEI. Trimming cost V 10 bases and J 2 bases, with 15 bases left between them. There are 14 residues in the CDR3. The CDR3 protein is CANPLEKTYNEQFF. The CDR3 bases are TGTGCCAACCCCCTGGAGAAAACCTACAATGAGCAGTTCTTC.

CDR3 in amino acids: CASSKEGQYNEQFF. The CDR3 DNA reads as TGTGCCAGCAGCAAGGAGGGACAGTACAATGAGCAGTTCTTC. The genes are TRBV5-4 and TRBJ2-1; a possible D gene is TRBD1 (7 bases). V was pared by 4 bases and J by 4 bases, with 12 bases between. CDR1 and CDR2 from the germline V gene are SGHNT and YYREEE (reference sequence). The CDR3 extends over 14 amino acids.

This clone is a singleton in its sample. The chain uses TRBV9 and TRBJ1-2, with D tentatively TRBD1 (5 bases). The ends were cut back, 0 bases at V and 4 bases at J, with 16 bases in the middle. Germline loops: CDR1 SGDLS, CDR2 YYNGEE. This CDR3 region has 16 residues. CDR3 loop: CASSVGDPGLFYGYTF. CDR3 in DNA: TGTGCCAGCAGCGTAGGCGATCCGGGGCTATTCTATGGCTACACCTTC.